This entry lists 7 T cell receptor beta chains sequenced from one sample in a study of shared clonotypes between healthy human individuals. The repertoire was sequenced with immunoSEQ multiplex PCR; TCRdb's copy has only in-frame clones and lacks some. Counted here are around 940,000 clones, 76% occurring once; the ten biggest clones make up approximately 1.5%. Sequencing input: memory CD4+ T cells sorted from blood. Subset given: CD45RA-negative fraction. These receptors were obtained from a man between 18 and 35 years old in good health.

The chain uses TRBV5-4 and TRBJ2-5; 7 nucleotides match TRBD1. CDR1 is SGHNT, CDR2 YYREEE, per germline (reference sequence). V lost 3 bases and J lost 5; bases outside the gene matches: 7. This CDR3 spans 14 amino acids. The CDR3 nucleotides are TGTGCCAGCAGCTACCTTGGGACAGTCGAGACCCAGTACTTC. Residues: CASSYLGTVETQYF.

The chain recombines TRBV5-1 with TRBJ2-7; 9 bases line up with TRBD1. With V trimmed by 3 bases and J by 0 bases, 4 bases remained unmatched. The CDR3 totals 15 residues. Germline V lookup: CDR1 SGHRS, CDR2 YFSETQ. CDR3 residues: CASSWGTGSSYEQYF. In nucleotides, the CDR3 is TGCGCCAGCAGCTGGGGGACAGGGAGCTCCTACGAGCAGTACTTC.

V and J are TRBV4-1 and TRBJ2-7; D may be TRBD1 (6 bases). This CDR3 is built from 15 residues. Trimming pared 3 bases from V and 0 bases from J, leaving 12 bases between. Germline-derived CDR1 and CDR2 are MGHRA and YSYEKL. CDR3 residues: CASSQPDRYSYEQYF. CDR3 nucleotides: TGCGCCAGCAGCCAGCCGGACAGATACTCCTACGAGCAGTACTTC.

The CDR3 region has the DNA TGCGCCAGCAGCCAATCAGTCCCCTACGAGCAGTACTTC. It codes for CASSQSVPYEQYF. The gene calls are TRBV5-1 and TRBJ2-7; D gene ambiguous. The V gene's germline CDR1 is SGHRS and CDR2 YFSETQ. CDR3 length: 13 residues. V was trimmed by 4 bases and J by 2 bases, leaving 10 bases between them.

This clone came up once. V gene TRBV6-1 combines with J gene TRBJ1-1, with D hard to call. Trimming took 4 bases from V and 0 from J, leaving 18 bases between them. Germline-derived CDR1 and CDR2 are MNHNS and SASEGT. The CDR3 consists of 17 residues. CDR3 region: CASSGPGSLQMNTEAFF. The CDR3 bases are TGTGCCAGCAGTGGCCCGGGATCCCTTCAGATGAACACTGAAGCTTTCTTT.

The CDR3 coding sequence is TGCGCCAGCAGGCTCCTAGCGGGCCTCTCACAAGAGACCCAGTACTTC. Amino acid sequence: CASRLLAGLSQETQYF. The chain carries TRBV5-1 and TRBJ2-5, with 8 bases that match TRBD2. V lost 5 bases to trimming and J lost 2 bases; unmatched junction nucleotides: 11. The CDR3 length is 16 residues. Germline CDR1 and CDR2: SGHRS and YFSETQ.

J is TRBJ2-1 and V is TRBV6-5; D unresolved. From germline, CDR1 is MNHEY and CDR2 SVGAGI. Trimming cost V 4 bases and J 4 bases, with 5 bases left between them. The CDR3 extends over 12 amino acids. CDR3 sequence (DNA): TGTGCCAGCAGTTCCTTATACAATGAGCAGTTCTTC. It is translated as CASSSLYNEQFF.